This record covers a single T cell receptor beta chain. No antigen is known for it. In TCRdb, the reads were re-called with MiXCR into one record per CDR3 protein. The sample lists 60,000 to 70,000 distinct CDR3 sequences; around 21% were seen once. The CDR3 is 16 amino acids. The germline gives CDR1 WNHNN, CDR2 SYGVQD (reference sequence). The ends lost 3 bases at V and 5 bases at J; junction bases unmatched: 8. The data originate from a study of lung T cells in sarcoidosis with Löfgren's syndrome. Study background: Löfgren's syndrome patients were the main repertoire analysis focus.

General study findings and limits: These T cells were suggested, not shown, to recognize a putative antigen. Löfgren's syndrome patients reportedly showed greatest TRAV12-1 and TRBV2 expansion versus controls. Shared TRAV12-1 and TRBV2 CDR3 motifs were reported across several patients.

The sample taken for sequencing was CD4+ T cells from PBMCs. The gene calls are TRBV10-1 and TRBJ1-1; TRBD1 agrees at 11 bases. This TCR was recovered from a human donor with sarcoidosis (Löfgren's syndrome or another form), or a control subject (not recorded which). CDR3 sequence: CASSDWTGGARTEAFF. DNA of the CDR3: TGCGCCAGCAGTGACTGGACAGGGGGCGCGAGAACTGAAGCTTTCTTT.